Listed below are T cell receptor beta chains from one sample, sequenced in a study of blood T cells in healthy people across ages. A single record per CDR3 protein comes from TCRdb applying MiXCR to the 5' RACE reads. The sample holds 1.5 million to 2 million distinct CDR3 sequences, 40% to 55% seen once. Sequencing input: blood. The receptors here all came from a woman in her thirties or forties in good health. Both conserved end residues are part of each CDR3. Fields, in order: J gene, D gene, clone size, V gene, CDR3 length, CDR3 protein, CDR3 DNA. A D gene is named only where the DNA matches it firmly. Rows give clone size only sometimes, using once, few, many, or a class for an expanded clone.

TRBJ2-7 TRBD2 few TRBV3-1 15 CASSQGLADTYEQYF TGTGCCAGCAGCCAGGGACTAGCGGACACCTACGAGCAGTACTTC
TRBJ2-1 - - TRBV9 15 CASSQQLGVGNEQFF TGTGCCAGCAGCCAACAGCTGGGGGTCGGAAATGAGCAGTTCTTC
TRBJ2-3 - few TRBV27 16 CASSSYRGGVTDTQYF TGTGCCAGCAGTTCCTACAGGGGAGGAGTGACAGATACGCAGTATTTT
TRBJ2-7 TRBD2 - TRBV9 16 CASSQTSGGFYNEQYF TGTGCCAGCAGCCAGACTAGCGGGGGGTTTTACAATGAGCAGTACTTC
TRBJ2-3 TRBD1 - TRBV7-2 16 CASSQLTGTGSDTQYF TGTGCCAGCAGCCAATTGACCGGGACAGGGTCAGATACGCAGTATTTT
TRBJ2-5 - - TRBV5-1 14 CASSLENRQETQYF TGCGCCAGCAGCTTGGAGAACAGGCAAGAGACCCAGTACTTC
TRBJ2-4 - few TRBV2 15 CASSENALAKNIQYF TGTGCCAGCAGTGAGAATGCGCTAGCCAAAAACATTCAGTACTTC
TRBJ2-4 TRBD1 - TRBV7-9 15 CASSRTGFGKNIQYF TGTGCCAGCAGCAGGACAGGGTTCGGCAAAAACATTCAGTACTTC
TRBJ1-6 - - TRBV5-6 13 CASSWGGNSSLHF TGTGCCAGCAGCTGGGGTGGGAATTCATCCCTCCACTTT
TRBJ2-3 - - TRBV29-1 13 CSVVRQGTDTQYF TGCAGCGTTGTTAGGCAGGGAACAGATACGCAGTATTTT
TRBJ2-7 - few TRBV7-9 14 CASSLWKDGYEQYF TGTGCCAGCAGCTTATGGAAGGACGGTTACGAGCAGTACTTC
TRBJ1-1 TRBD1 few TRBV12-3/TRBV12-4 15 CASVLSPTGSTEAFF TGTGCCAGCGTACTATCCCCGACAGGGAGCACTGAAGCTTTCTTT
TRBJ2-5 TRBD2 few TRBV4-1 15 CASSPGLAIWETQYF TGCGCCAGCAGCCCGGGACTAGCTATTTGGGAGACCCAGTACTTC
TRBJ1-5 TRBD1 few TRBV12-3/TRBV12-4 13 CASSQGAGQPQHF TGTGCCAGCAGCCAGGGGGCGGGTCAGCCCCAGCATTTT
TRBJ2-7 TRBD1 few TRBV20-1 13 CSAHRTDRDEQYF TGCAGTGCCCATCGGACGGACAGGGACGAGCAGTACTTC
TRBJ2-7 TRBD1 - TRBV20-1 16 CSARDRDSHSSYEQYF TGCAGTGCTAGAGATAGGGACAGCCATAGCTCCTACGAGCAGTACTTC
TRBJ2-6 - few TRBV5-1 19 CASSLEPQGPTAGANVLTF TGCGCCAGCAGCTTGGAACCCCAGGGCCCCACGGCTGGGGCCAACGTCCTGACTTTC
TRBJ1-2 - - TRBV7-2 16 CASRSMGQGSIYGYTF TGTGCCAGCAGATCTATGGGGCAGGGGTCGATCTATGGCTACACCTTC
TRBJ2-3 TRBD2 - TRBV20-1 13 CSARSGRGNTQYF TGCAGTGCTCGTAGCGGGAGAGGGAATACGCAGTATTTT
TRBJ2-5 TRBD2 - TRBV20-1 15 CSAPLTSGGEETQYF TGCAGTGCTCCTTTGACTAGCGGGGGGGAAGAGACCCAGTACTTC
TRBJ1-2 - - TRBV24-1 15 CATSGRDGKDYGYTF TGTGCCACCAGTGGCCGGGACGGTAAAGACTATGGCTACACCTTC
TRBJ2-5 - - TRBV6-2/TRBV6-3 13 CASTQGGRGTQYF TGTGCCAGCACTCAGGGGGGGCGTGGGACCCAGTACTTC
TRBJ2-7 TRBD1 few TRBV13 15 CASSLRTGVLYEQYF TGTGCCAGCAGCTTACGGACAGGGGTTCTCTACGAGCAGTACTTC
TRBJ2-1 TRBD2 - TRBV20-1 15 CSALKLAGGQETQFF TGCAGTGCCCTAAAACTAGCGGGGGGACAAGAGACCCAGTTCTTC
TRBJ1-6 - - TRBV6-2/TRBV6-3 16 CASTGGSSFMNSPLHF TGTGCCAGCACCGGGGGCTCCAGCTTTATGAATTCACCCCTCCACTTT
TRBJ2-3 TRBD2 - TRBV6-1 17 CASSGETGLASTDTQYF TGTGCCAGCAGTGGTGAAACGGGACTAGCCAGCACAGATACGCAGTATTTT